This TCR beta chain originates from a study of blood T cells in healthy people across ages. The CDR3 extends over 12 amino acids. V shed 8 bases and J shed 3 bases, with 10 bases lying between them. With a J-beta primer mix and a sample-barcoded 5' primer, a second PCR ran about 7 to 12 cycles. Each CDR3 protein is one row after TCRdb ran MiXCR on the 5' RACE reads. Here the sample spans 1 million or so distinct CDR3 sequences, 20% to 25% being singletons. A few counts support this clonotype. Separately, the same data were catalogued under a study of T cells of mothers and their children.

This clonotype originated in a girl aged 2 to 9 in good health. This chain joins TRBV12-3 or TRBV12-4 and TRBJ1-2; no reliable D call. Sequences were obtained from blood. CDR3 DNA: TGTGCCAGCTCGGATTTTGACTATGGCTACACCTTC. Protein product: CASSDFDYGYTF.